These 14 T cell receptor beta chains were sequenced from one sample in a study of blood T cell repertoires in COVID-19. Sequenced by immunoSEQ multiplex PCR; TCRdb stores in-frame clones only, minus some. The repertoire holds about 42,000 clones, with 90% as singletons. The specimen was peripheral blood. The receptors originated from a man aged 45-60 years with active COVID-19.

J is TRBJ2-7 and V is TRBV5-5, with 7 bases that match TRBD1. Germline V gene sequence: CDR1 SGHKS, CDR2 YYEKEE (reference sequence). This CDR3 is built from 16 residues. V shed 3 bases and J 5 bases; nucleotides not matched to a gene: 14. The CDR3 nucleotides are TGTGCCAGCAGCTCCTACCCACTGACAGGGTTCGACGAGCAGTACTTC. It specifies CASSSYPLTGFDEQYF.

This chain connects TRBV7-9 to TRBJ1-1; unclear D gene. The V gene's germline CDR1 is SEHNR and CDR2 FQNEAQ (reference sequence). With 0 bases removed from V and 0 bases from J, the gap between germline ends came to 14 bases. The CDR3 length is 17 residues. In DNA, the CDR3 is TGTGCCAGCAGCTTAGCCCCCCGGTCGCCCGTGAACACTGAAGCTTTCTTT. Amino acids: CASSLAPRSPVNTEAFF.

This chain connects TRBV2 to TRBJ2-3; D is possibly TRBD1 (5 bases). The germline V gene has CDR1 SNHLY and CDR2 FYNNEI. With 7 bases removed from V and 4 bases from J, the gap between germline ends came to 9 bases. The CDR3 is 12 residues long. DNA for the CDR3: TGTGCCAGCATGCTAGGGGCAGATACGCAGTATTTT. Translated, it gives CASMLGADTQYF. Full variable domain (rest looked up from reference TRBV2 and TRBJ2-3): EPEVTQTPSHQVTQMGQEVILRCVPISNHLYFYWYRQILGQKVEFLVSFYNNEISEKSEIFDDQFSVERPDGSNFTLKIRSTKLEDSAMYFCASMLGADTQYFGPGTRLTVL.

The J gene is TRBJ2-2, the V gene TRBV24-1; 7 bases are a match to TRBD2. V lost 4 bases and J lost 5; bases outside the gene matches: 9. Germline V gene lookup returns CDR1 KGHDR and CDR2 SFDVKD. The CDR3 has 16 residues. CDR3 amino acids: CATSDRGVDETGELFF. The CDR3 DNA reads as TGTGCCACCAGTGACCGGGGGGTAGATGAGACCGGGGAGCTGTTTTTT.

The CDR3 spells CSASAESNYGYTF. For the CDR3, the DNA is TGCAGTGCTAGTGCAGAATCTAACTATGGCTACACCTTC. V and J are TRBV20-1 and TRBJ1-2; D gene unclear. V gave up 3 bases and J gave up 0 bases, with 8 bases separating them. The germline V gene has CDR1 DFQATT and CDR2 SNEGSKA (reference sequence). The CDR3 length is 13 residues.

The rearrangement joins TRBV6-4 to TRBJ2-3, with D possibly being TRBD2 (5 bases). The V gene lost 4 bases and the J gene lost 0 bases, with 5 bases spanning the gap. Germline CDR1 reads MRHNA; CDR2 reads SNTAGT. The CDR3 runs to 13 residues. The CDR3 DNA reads TGTGCCAGCAGTGCGGGGAGCACAGATACGCAGTATTTT. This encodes CASSAGSTDTQYF.

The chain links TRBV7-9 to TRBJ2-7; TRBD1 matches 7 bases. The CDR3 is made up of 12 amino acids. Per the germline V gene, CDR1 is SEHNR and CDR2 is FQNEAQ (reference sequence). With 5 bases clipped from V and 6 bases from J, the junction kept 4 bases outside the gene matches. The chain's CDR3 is CASSRTGVEQYF. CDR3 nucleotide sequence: TGTGCCAGCAGCCGTACAGGGGTCGAGCAGTACTTC.

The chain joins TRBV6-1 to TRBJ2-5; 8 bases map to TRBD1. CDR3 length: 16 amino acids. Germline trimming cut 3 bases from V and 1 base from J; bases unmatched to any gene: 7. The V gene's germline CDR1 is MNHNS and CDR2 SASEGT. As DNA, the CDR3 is TGTGCCAGCAGTGAGTTAGCAGGGGGCCCCCAAGAGACCCAGTACTTC. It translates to CASSELAGGPQETQYF.

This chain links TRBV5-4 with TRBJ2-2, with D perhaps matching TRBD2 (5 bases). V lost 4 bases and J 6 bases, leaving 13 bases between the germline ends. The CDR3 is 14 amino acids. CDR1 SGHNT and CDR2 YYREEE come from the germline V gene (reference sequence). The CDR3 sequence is CASSQERESGELFF. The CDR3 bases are TGTGCCAGCAGCCAAGAACGGGAATCCGGGGAGCTGTTTTTT.

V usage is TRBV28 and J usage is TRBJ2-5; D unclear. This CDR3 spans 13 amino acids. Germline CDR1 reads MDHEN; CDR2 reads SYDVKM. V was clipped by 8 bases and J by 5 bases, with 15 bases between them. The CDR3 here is CASLRHLSETQYF. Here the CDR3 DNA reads TGTGCCAGCCTGAGACATTTGAGCGAGACCCAGTACTTC.

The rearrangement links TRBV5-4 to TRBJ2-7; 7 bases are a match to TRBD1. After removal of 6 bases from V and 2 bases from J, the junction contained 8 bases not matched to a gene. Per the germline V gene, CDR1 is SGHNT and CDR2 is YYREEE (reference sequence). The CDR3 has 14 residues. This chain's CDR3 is CASNLRDSPYEQYF. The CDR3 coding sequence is TGTGCCAGCAACCTCCGGGACAGCCCCTACGAGCAGTACTTC.

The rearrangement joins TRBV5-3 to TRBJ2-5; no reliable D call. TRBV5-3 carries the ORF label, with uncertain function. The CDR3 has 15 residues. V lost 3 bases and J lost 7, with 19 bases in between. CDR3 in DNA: TGTGCCAGAAGCTCGGATAGGTGGTACGGCGGGACCCAGTACTTC. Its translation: CARSSDRWYGGTQYF.

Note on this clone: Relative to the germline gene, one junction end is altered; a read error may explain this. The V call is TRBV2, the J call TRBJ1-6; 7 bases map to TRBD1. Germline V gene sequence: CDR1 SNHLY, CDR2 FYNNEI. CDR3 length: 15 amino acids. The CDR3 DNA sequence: TGTGCCAGCAGGGAAGGGACAGTCGGTAATTCACCCCTCCACTTT. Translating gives CASREGTVGNSPLHF.

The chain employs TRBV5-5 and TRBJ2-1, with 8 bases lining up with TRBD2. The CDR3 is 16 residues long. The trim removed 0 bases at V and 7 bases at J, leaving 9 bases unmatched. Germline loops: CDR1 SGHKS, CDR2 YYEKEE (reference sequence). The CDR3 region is CASSLVVGGGYNEQFF. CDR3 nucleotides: TGTGCCAGCAGCTTGGTTGTTGGCGGGGGGTATAATGAGCAGTTCTTC.